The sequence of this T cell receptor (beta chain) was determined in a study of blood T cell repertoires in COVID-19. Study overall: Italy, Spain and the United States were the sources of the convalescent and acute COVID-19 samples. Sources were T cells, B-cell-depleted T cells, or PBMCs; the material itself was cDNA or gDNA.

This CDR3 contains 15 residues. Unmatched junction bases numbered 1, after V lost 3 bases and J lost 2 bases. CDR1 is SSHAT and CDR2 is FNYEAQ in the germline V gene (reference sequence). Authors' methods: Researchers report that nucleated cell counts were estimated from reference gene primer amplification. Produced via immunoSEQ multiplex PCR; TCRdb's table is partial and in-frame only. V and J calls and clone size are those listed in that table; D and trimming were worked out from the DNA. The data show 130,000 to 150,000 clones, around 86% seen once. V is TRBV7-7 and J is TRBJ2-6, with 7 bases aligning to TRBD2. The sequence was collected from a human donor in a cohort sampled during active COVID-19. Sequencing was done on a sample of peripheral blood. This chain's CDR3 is CASSLGGAGANVLTF. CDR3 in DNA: TGTGCCAGCAGCTTGGGGGGGGCTGGGGCCAACGTCCTGACTTTC.